The clone carrying this T cell receptor beta chain has only a few counts. Antigen unknown. Indicated time point: baseline, week 1 (first vaccination visit). Treatment indicated: pre-vaccination baseline after standard-of-care therapy. Germline lookup yields CDR1 SGHDT and CDR2 YYEEEE. The length of the CDR3 is 13 residues. The germline V and J ends were trimmed by 0 bases and 5 bases, with 9 bases remaining between them. Assay used: immunoSEQ multiplex PCR; TCRdb lists only in-frame clones, some missing. The sample lists roughly 21,000 clones, approximately 85% occurring once. The sample belongs to a study of a mutant IDH1 vaccine in newly diagnosed glioma. Notes on the study in general: Pseudoprogression apparently lacked any relation to changes in top peripheral T cell clonotypes.

Sequenced here: PBMCs, sampled from a glioma patient treated with radiotherapy, temozolomide or both. The origin of this receptor is a man aged 40-49 years with glioma. The chain has TRBV5-6 and TRBJ2-7, with D tentatively TRBD2 (5 bases). The CDR3, as DNA: TGTGCCAGCAGCTTGGCGGACTTCCACGAGCAGTACTTC. Its protein is CASSLADFHEQYF.